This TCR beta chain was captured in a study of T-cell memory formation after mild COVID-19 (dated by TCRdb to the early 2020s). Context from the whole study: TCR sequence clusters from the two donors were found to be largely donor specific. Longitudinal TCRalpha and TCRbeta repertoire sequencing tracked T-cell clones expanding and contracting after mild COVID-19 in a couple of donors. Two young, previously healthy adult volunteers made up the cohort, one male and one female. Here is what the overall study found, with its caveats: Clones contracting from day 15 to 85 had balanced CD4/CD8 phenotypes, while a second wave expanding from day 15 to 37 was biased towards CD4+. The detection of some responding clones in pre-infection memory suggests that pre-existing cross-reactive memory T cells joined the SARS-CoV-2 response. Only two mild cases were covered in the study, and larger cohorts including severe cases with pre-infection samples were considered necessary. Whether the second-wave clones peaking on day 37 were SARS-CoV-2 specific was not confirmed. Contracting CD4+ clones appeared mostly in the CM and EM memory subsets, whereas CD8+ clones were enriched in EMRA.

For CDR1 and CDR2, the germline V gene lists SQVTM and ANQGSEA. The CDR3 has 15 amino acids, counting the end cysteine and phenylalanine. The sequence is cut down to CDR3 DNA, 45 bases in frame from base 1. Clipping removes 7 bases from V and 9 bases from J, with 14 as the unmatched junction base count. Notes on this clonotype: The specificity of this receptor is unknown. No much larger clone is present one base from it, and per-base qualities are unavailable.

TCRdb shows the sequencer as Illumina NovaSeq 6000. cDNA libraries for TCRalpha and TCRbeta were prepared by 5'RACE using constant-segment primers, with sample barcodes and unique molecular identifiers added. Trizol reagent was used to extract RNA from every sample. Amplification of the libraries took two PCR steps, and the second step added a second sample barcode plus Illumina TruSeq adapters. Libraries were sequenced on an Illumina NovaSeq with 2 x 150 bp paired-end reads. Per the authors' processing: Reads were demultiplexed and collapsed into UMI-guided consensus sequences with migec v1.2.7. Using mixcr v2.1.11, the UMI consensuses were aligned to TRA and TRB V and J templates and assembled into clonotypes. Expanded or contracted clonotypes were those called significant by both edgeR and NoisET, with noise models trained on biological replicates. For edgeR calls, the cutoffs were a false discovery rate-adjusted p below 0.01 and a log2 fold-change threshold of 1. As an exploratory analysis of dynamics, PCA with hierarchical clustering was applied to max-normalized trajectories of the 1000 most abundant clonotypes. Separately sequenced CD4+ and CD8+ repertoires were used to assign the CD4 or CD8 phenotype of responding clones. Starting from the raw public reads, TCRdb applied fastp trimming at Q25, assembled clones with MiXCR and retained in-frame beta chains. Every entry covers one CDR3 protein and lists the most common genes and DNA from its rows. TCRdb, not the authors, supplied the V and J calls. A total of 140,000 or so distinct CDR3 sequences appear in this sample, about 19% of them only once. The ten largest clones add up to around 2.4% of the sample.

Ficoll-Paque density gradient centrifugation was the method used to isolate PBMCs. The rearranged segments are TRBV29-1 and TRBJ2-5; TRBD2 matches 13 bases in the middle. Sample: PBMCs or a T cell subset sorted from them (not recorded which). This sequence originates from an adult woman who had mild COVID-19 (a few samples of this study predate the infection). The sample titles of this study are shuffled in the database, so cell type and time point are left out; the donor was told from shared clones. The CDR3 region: CSALLELTSGGPQYF. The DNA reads TGCAGCGCCTTACTCGAATTGACTAGCGGGGGGCCCCAGTACTTC.